These 2 T cell receptor beta chains came from one sample sequenced in a study of glioma-infiltrating T cells. The iRepertoire nested amplicon-rescue multiplex PCR amplified TCR alpha and beta CDR3s from RNA. TCRdb reprocessed the multiplex PCR reads via MiXCR and lists one record per CDR3 protein. The data contain 93,000 or so distinct CDR3 sequences, about 30% of them seen just once; the ten biggest clones take up 44%. The sample comprised glioma tissue, nonneoplastic brain tissue, or PBMCs (not recorded which). These TCRs come from a human donor with low-grade glioma or glioblastoma, undergoing nonglioma brain surgery, or in good health (not recorded which).

This clonotype was counted only a few times. At one end the junction does not follow the germline gene, possibly because of a read error. The chain joins TRBV2 to TRBJ1-3; 8 bases align to TRBD1. The CDR3 spans 12 residues. Germline CDR1 SNHLY, CDR2 FYNNEI. CDR3 sequence: CASTGEGSTIYF. CDR3 sequence (DNA): TGTGCCTCGACAGGGGAAGGAAGCACCATATATTTT.

The chain has TRBV18 and TRBJ1-5; TRBD1 aligns across 7 bases. The J segment lost 3 bases and the V segment lost 3 bases, leaving 8 bases of the junction unmatched. The germline V gene has CDR1 KGHSH and CDR2 LQKENI. This CDR3 is built from 16 residues. The CDR3 loop is CASSPSPGGINQPQHF. In DNA form, the CDR3 reads TGTGCCAGCTCACCTTCGCCAGGGGGTATCAATCAGCCCCAGCATTTT.